This entry describes one T cell receptor beta chain. Which antigen it targets is not known. No base quality information exists; no much larger clone differs at one position. The data were obtained in a study of shared clonotypes between healthy human individuals (dated by TCRdb to 2018 to 2020). Some background on the complete study: Two women and a few men aged 18 to 49 years were included in the cohort. Per donor, three plates each were used for CD4 naive and CD4 memory, two for CD8 naive, and one for CD8 memory. The study deeply sequenced blood TCR repertoires of several healthy adults to estimate repertoire size and the extent of clonotype sharing between individuals. Per donor, leukapheresis produced somewhere between about 0.85 and 9.5 billion PBMCs. To increase sequencing depth and limit assay-specific biases, TCR repertoire library preparation and sequencing were carried out by different laboratories using diverse techniques. On the study overall, not on this receptor specifically: Compared with non-shared clonotypes, the clonotypes found in all four sorted-subset donors had higher generation probabilities. Pairwise subsampling indicated that sequencing depth was expected to affect the degree of clonotype sharing among donors. Rarefaction of sorted-subset datasets indicated incomplete sequencing despite the large sequencing depth. Sampling was limited to blood, and TCR repertoires in tissue likely differ from TCR repertoires in blood. Naive subsets generally had larger estimated clonotype richness than memory subsets. Across a few donors, 4.5% to 6.5% of naive CD4, around 3.5% of naive CD8, 2.3% of memory CD4, and 0.4% of memory CD8 clonotypes were shared. Because the study included a small number of donors, the genetic and exposure-history diversity represented was limited.

The germline V gene supplies CDR1 MGHRA and CDR2 YSYEKL. The junction carries 8 bases between V and J, which are trimmed by 1 base and 2 bases respectively. Spanning cysteine to phenylalanine, the CDR3 consists of 14 amino acids. Just the 42-base CDR3 DNA is kept, in frame starting at base 1. Using the deep immunoSEQ assay, TCR CDR3 regions were amplified from genomic DNA by multiplex PCR. Extracted genomic DNA from each cell subset was distributed evenly across all wells of several immunoSEQ 96-well plates, and each plate was treated as a replicate. Each replicate PCR for sorted subsets received 150 to 250 ng genomic DNA, equal to 30,000 or so T cell genomes. Purified libraries were measured with a Qubit 3.0 fluorometer, size-checked on a Bioanalyzer 2100, and measured again with the KAPA Library Quantification kit. Every immunoSEQ 96-well plate was sequenced on a dedicated single-read 150-cycle Illumina NextSeq 550 flow cell. The published analysis was carried out like this. Because the immunoSEQ output held only junctional sequences and lacked quality scores, the filtering could not match the filtering applied to full-length reads. Sequences were annotated with PyIR, a Python wrapper for IgBLAST v1.9, using IMGT germline references to assign V/J genes and CDR3. Reads were filtered out if the reads had weak V/J assignments (E-value above 1e-6), no CDR3, stop codons, out-of-frame junctions, or ambiguous translated residues. V3J clonotypes were defined as sequences sharing an identical inferred V gene, J gene, and CDR3 amino acid sequence. Percentage overlap between repertoires was computed as shared unique clonotypes divided by the size of the smaller repertoire. Richness of each repertoire was evaluated using RTK rarefaction, the Chao1 estimator, and Recon v2.1 estimates of unobserved clonotypes. For all TCRbeta clonotypes obtained by the gDNA method from a handful of donors, generation probabilities were computed with OLGA. TCRdb mirrors the immuneACCESS table, restricted to in-frame sequences. Some clones are absent from its copies; in checked studies, under half trace to an unresolved V gene, and the reason for the others is unknown. Clonal size and the V and J genes are those of that table, whereas D and trimming came from the DNA. The sample table contains about 1 million clones; only one count was recorded for about 77% of them. Of the sample, around 1.5% is held by the ten largest clones.

Healthy HIV-negative adults with no recently reported acute infections or vaccinations were included as donors. Every donor was a Caucasian adult living in Nashville, Tennessee, USA. CD4+ T cells were enriched by magnetic negative selection, after which naive cells were positively selected on CD45RA and the negative fraction was taken as the memory subset. Blood was obtained by leukapheresis, after which PBMCs were separated by Ficoll-Histopaque density gradient centrifugation and cryopreserved in liquid nitrogen vapor phase. Analytical flow cytometry was used to check the purity and quantity of every magnetically sorted T cell population. Genomic DNA was isolated from each sorted fraction and quantified by UV absorbance on a Nanodrop 2000c.

Rearrangement joined TRBV4-1 to TRBJ1-2; a confident D gene designation cannot be given. The receptor was isolated from a man aged 18 to 29 in good health. Sequencing was done on a sample of memory CD4+ T cells sorted from blood. The cell subset or site label corresponds to: CD45RA-negative fraction. The DNA sequence is as follows: TGCGCCAGCAGCCAAGCAATGGGCAACTATGGCTACACCTTC. This translates into CASSQAMGNYGYTF.